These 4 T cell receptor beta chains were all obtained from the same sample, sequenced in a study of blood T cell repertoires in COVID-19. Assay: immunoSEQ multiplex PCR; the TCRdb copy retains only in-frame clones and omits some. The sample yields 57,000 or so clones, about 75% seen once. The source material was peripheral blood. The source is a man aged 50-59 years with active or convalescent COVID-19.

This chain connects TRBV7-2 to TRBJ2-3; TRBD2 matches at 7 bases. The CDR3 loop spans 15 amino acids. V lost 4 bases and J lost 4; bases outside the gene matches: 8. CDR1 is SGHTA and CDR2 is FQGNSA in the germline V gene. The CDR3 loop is CASSSEGLAADTQYF. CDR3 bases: TGTGCCAGCAGCTCTGAGGGCCTAGCGGCAGATACGCAGTATTTT. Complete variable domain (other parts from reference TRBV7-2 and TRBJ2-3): GAGVSQSPSNKVTEKGKDVELRCDPISGHTALYWYRQSLGQGLEFLIYFQGNSAPDKSGLPSDRFSAERTGGSVSTLTIQRTQQEDSAVYLCASSSEGLAADTQYFGPGTRLTVL.

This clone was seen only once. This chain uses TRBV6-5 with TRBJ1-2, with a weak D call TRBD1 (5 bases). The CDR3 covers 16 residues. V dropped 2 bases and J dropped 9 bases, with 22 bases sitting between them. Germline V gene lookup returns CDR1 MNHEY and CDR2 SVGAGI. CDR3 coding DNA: TGTGCCAGCAGTTACGGTCGGCGCAGGGAGGGTCAGAGCTACACCTTC. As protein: CASSYGRRREGQSYTF.

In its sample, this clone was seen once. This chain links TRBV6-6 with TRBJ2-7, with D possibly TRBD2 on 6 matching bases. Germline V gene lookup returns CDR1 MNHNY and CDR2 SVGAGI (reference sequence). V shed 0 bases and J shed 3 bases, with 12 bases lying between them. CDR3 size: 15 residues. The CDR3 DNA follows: TGTGCCAGCAGTTACTCCGCGGGACCTTTCTACGAGCAGTACTTC. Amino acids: CASSYSAGPFYEQYF.

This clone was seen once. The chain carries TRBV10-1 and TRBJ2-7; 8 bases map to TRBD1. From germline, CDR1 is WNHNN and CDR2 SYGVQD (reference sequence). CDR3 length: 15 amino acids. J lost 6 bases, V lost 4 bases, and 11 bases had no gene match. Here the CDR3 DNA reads TGCGCCAGCAGTGCCACCGGGACAGGCCGCTCCGAGCAGTACTTC. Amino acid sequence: CASSATGTGRSEQYF.